The clone carrying this TCR beta chain has at least ten counts. TCRdb reprocessed the reads via MiXCR and lists one record per CDR3 protein. The sample includes around 210,000 distinct CDR3 sequences, about 5.9% of them seen just once. Germline-derived CDR1 and CDR2 are SGHTA and FQGNSA. V was pared by 5 bases and J by 5 bases, with 18 bases between. This CDR3 region has 15 residues. The data originate from a study of T cell repertoires in cytomegalovirus infection. Looking at the study overall: A matching HLA type, together with CMV infection, was signaled by public TCR beta signatures.

The genes are TRBV7-2 and TRBJ2-5; D is possibly TRBD1 (8 bases). The sequencing sample was made of PBMCs. The sequence came from a human donor in good health (CMV status not recorded). Some clones in this sample may be carry-over from other donors' samples. CDR3 residues: CASSPAGQAVETQYF. The CDR3 nucleotides are TGTGCCAGCAGCCCAGCGGGACAGGCTGTCGAGACCCAGTACTTC.